This passage covers 6 T cell receptor beta chains from one sample sequenced in a study of T-cell reconstitution after alpha-beta-depleted transplantation in children. Unique molecular identifiers were used in preparing the TCRbeta library. TCRdb processed the PCR reads anew with MiXCR; each CDR3 protein has one entry. The sample has 75,000 to 100,000 distinct CDR3 sequences; roughly 7.7% are singletons. This specimen consisted of PBMCs from the stem cell graft donor, obtained from the stem cell graft. The receptors were gathered from a human donor who donated a stem cell graft to a child with congenital amegakaryocytic thrombocytopenia.

This clonotype was observed at least ten times. The chain combines TRBV12-3 or TRBV12-4 with TRBJ2-2, with a possible D match to TRBD1 (6 bases). V lost 5 bases, J lost 0 bases, and 10 bases lay in between. The CDR3 is 15 residues long. CDR3 nucleotide sequence: TGTGCCAGCAGTCAACAGGGCTCGAACACCGGGGAGCTGTTTTTT. This gives the protein CASSQQGSNTGELFF.

Concerning this clonotype: The junction shows a germline mismatch at one end, possibly a read error. J is TRBJ1-1 and V is TRBV29-1, with 8 bases identical to TRBD1. The CDR3 runs 13 residues. Germline-derived CDR1 and CDR2 are SQVTM and ANQGSEA. This CDR3 reads CSVVRTGNTEAFF. The CDR3 nucleotides are TGCAGCGTGGTTAGGACAGGGAACACTGAAGCTTTCTTC.

This clonotype has at least ten counts. The rearrangement uses TRBV7-9 and TRBJ2-7; 10 bases are a match to TRBD2. CDR1 and CDR2 from the germline V gene are SEHNR and FQNEAQ (reference sequence). This CDR3 region has 16 residues. Trimming cost V 4 bases and J 2 bases; bases outside gene matches: 8. The CDR3 spells CASSSRTSGGAYEQYF. The DNA for the CDR3 is TGTGCCAGCAGCTCCCGAACAAGCGGGGGGGCCTACGAGCAGTACTTC.

Ten or more counts support this clonotype. The chain recombines TRBV5-1 with TRBJ1-2; D remains unclear. This CDR3 comprises 15 residues. The germline V and J ends were trimmed by 0 bases and 2 bases, with 11 bases remaining between them. Germline-derived CDR1 and CDR2 are SGHRS and YFSETQ. CDR3: CASSLGAGRNYGYTF. The CDR3 nucleotides read TGCGCCAGCAGCTTGGGTGCAGGCCGAAACTATGGCTACACCTTC.

This clonotype was found many times. The chain links TRBV5-1 to TRBJ1-2; perhaps TRBD1 as D (6 bases). CDR1 SGHRS and CDR2 YFSETQ come from the germline V gene. Between the trimmed V and J ends, which lost 0 bases and 6 bases, there was a span of 15 bases. The CDR3 length is 15 residues. The CDR3 bases are TGCGCCAGCAGCTTGGTATTCGGGGGCGAGAATGGCTACACCTTC. Protein product: CASSLVFGGENGYTF.

This clonotype was detected many times. V usage is TRBV5-5 and J usage is TRBJ2-3, with TRBD1 as a possible D gene (5 bases). Germline lookup yields CDR1 SGHKS and CDR2 YYEKEE (reference sequence). The CDR3 is 15 residues long. V was pared by 6 bases and J by 4 bases, with 18 bases between. DNA for the CDR3: TGTGCCAGCACCCAGGAACAGGCGACGGCAGATACGCAGTATTTT. Encoded protein: CASTQEQATADTQYF.